Below are 21 T cell receptor beta chains sequenced from a single sample in a study of OX40 agonist ivuxolimab in advanced cancers. Libraries were constructed by the immunoSEQ multiplex PCR assay. Here the immuneACCESS table is served through TCRdb, limited to in-frame sequences with V and J called. Missing clones are a known gap in these copies; in checked studies unresolved V genes cover under half, and the rest lacks a known reason. The sample table shows tens of thousands of clones, and around 87% are seen once. The top ten hold 0.45% to 0.7% of the sample. Source: CD4+ or CD8+ T cells sorted from blood, taken in a trial of the OX40 agonist ivuxolimab. Every receptor here comes from an adult with an advanced solid tumor such as melanoma, head and neck, liver or kidney cancer.

The V call is TRBV6-5, the J call TRBJ1-2; tentative D call: TRBD1 (5 bases). Germline lookup yields CDR1 MNHEY and CDR2 SVGAGI. The V end was cut by 3 bases, the J end by 4 bases, with 15 bases between. The CDR3 totals 15 residues. CDR3 sequence reads: CASSYGGSRAYGYTF. DNA for the CDR3: TGTGCCAGCAGTTATGGGGGATCCCGCGCCTATGGCTACACCTTC.

CDR3 sequence: CASTEIGTGSSYEQYF. Here the CDR3 DNA reads TGTGCCAGCACCGAGATCGGGACAGGGAGCTCCTACGAGCAGTACTTC. This chain joins TRBV6-6 and TRBJ2-7; TRBD1 agrees at 9 bases. Per germline, CDR1 MNHNY and CDR2 SVGAGI (reference sequence). The CDR3 has 16 residues. With V trimmed by 7 bases and J by 0 bases, 10 bases remained unmatched.

This clone was picked up a small number of times. The rearrangement uses TRBV6-6 and TRBJ2-7; 7 bases are a match to TRBD1. V shed 5 bases, J shed 0 bases, and the junction held 4 bases outside the gene matches. The CDR3 spans 14 residues. Germline CDR1 reads MNHNY; CDR2 reads SVGAGI (reference sequence). The CDR3 nucleotides are TGTGCCAGCAGTACCGGGACAGCCTCCTACGAGCAGTACTTC. Its protein product is CASSTGTASYEQYF.

The gene calls are TRBV5-1 and TRBJ1-4; a possible D gene is TRBD1 (5 bases). The CDR3 has 14 amino acids. Trimming took 0 bases from V and 8 from J, leaving 11 bases between them. In germline, CDR1 is SGHRS, CDR2 YFSETQ. The CDR3 protein is CASSLAGGPEKLFF. The CDR3 coding sequence is TGCGCCAGCAGCTTGGCCGGGGGACCCGAAAAACTGTTTTTT.

The chain combines TRBV30 with TRBJ2-7; possible D gene TRBD1, 6 bases. V gave up 0 bases and J gave up 1 base, with 13 bases separating them. The CDR3 covers 15 residues. Germline V gives CDR1 GTSNPN, CDR2 SVGIG (reference sequence). CDR3 bases: TGTGCCTGGAGTGTACCAGGGGTAGTATCCTACGAGCAGTACTTC. It encodes CAWSVPGVVSYEQYF. Combining the CDR3 with reference TRBV30 and TRBJ2-7 gives the whole variable domain SQTIHQWPATLVQPVGSPLSLECTVEGTSNPNLYWYRQAAGRGLQLLFYSVGIGQISSEVPQNLSASRPQDRQFILSSKKLLLSDSGFYLCAWSVPGVVSYEQYFGPGTRLTVT.

V is TRBV6-5 and J is TRBJ1-2, with TRBD1 as a possible D gene (5 bases). Germline V gives CDR1 MNHEY, CDR2 SVGAGI. The CDR3 covers 15 residues. Trimming took 2 bases from V and 5 from J, leaving 15 bases between them. Here the CDR3 reads CASSYGASGGYGYTF. For the CDR3, the DNA is TGTGCCAGCAGTTACGGGGCTTCGGGGGGGTATGGCTACACCTTC.

The gene calls are TRBV15 and TRBJ2-2; D gene ambiguous. CDR1 and CDR2 from the germline V gene are LNHNV and YYDKDF (reference sequence). The ends were cut back, 5 bases at V and 2 bases at J, with 9 bases in the middle. The CDR3 sequence is 14 residues long. The CDR3 sequence: CATSPDGNTGELFF. CDR3 in DNA: TGTGCCACCAGCCCAGACGGAAACACCGGGGAGCTGTTTTTT.

The J gene is TRBJ2-7, the V gene TRBV2; 9 nucleotides line up with TRBD1. V was pared by 6 bases and J by 3 bases, with 15 bases of the junction left unmatched. The CDR3 consists of 17 residues. Germline lookup yields CDR1 SNHLY and CDR2 FYNNEI. Written as DNA, the CDR3 is TGTGCCAGCAGCGAGGGACAGGGTTTCGGCGGGGGCTACGAGCAGTACTTC. Protein: CASSEGQGFGGGYEQYF.

The chain has TRBV28 and TRBJ1-3; D unresolved. Trimming left V 5 bases short and J 4 bases short, with 15 bases between. The V gene's germline CDR1 is MDHEN and CDR2 SYDVKM. The CDR3 is 15 residues long. In nucleotides, the CDR3 is TGTGCCAGCAGTCTCCCCGCCACAGAGGGAAACACCATATATTTT. This codes for CASSLPATEGNTIYF.

The chain has TRBV28 and TRBJ1-2; D not certain. The CDR3 runs to 12 residues. Trimming left V 5 bases short and J 4 bases short, with 8 bases between. The V gene's germline CDR1 is MDHEN and CDR2 SYDVKM. Here the CDR3 DNA reads TGTGCCAGCAGTAGGGAGTTCTATGGCTACACCTTC. It encodes CASSREFYGYTF.

The rearrangement uses TRBV11-2 and TRBJ2-3; the match to TRBD2 covers 12 bases. The germline CDR1 and CDR2 sequences are SGHAT and FQNNGV. The CDR3 has 17 amino acids. The V gene end was trimmed by 2 bases and the J gene end by 1 base; junction bases not matched to a gene: 4. The CDR3 region has the DNA TGTGCCAGCAGCTTACTAGCGGGAGGGGGACGCACAGATACGCAGTATTTT. Encoded protein: CASSLLAGGGRTDTQYF.

This chain joins TRBV2 and TRBJ1-2; a weak D match, TRBD1 (6 bases). The germline V gene encodes CDR1 SNHLY and CDR2 FYNNEI. This CDR3 comprises 14 residues. V lost 8 bases to trimming and J lost 5 bases, with 18 bases between them. The CDR3 reads CASQPGHRGYGYTF. The DNA for the CDR3 is TGTGCCAGCCAACCGGGACACCGTGGGTATGGCTACACCTTC. The full variable domain, rest sourced from reference TRBV2 and TRBJ1-2, is EPEVTQTPSHQVTQMGQEVILRCVPISNHLYFYWYRQILGQKVEFLVSFYNNEISEKSEIFDDQFSVERPDGSNFTLKIRSTKLEDSAMYFCASQPGHRGYGYTFGSGTRLTVV.

Written as DNA, the CDR3 is TGTGCCAGCAGTGACCCCTCCTCACTCGCGGGAGGGCGTCGGATATCCTACGAGCAGTACTTC. This sequence encodes CASSDPSSLAGGRRISYEQYF. This chain connects TRBV6-4 to TRBJ2-7; 9 bases align to TRBD2. Losses at the gene ends were 2 bases for V and 1 base for J; bases not matched to a gene: 21. Germline values: CDR1 MRHNA, CDR2 SNTAGT. The CDR3 totals 21 residues.

This chain connects TRBV5-4 to TRBJ2-2; 9 bases are a match to TRBD2. The CDR3 is made up of 15 amino acids. The junction had 8 bases not matched to a gene; V was cut back by 5 bases and J by 6 bases. Germline V CDR1 and CDR2: SGHNT, YYREEE (reference sequence). The CDR3 DNA reads as TGTGCCAGCAGTTCCGGGACTAGCAGGCCCGGGGAGCTGTTTTTT. Residues: CASSSGTSRPGELFF. Full variable domain (missing parts from reference TRBV5-4 and TRBJ2-2): ETGVTQSPTHLIKTRGQQVTLRCSSQSGHNTVSWYQQALGQGPQFIFQYYREEENGRGNFPPRFSGLQFPNYSSELNVNALELDDSALYLCASSSGTSRPGELFFGEGSRLTVL.

The chain employs TRBV2 and TRBJ1-5, with no clear D. V lost 5 bases and J 1 base, leaving 15 bases between the germline ends. The CDR3 length is 16 residues. CDR1 and CDR2 from the germline V gene are SNHLY and FYNNEI. CDR3 DNA sequence: TGTGCCAGCAGTCCTGGACCCACCCCGAGCAATCAGCCCCAGCATTTT. This encodes CASSPGPTPSNQPQHF.

V and J are TRBV7-8 and TRBJ2-2; 13 bases are a match to TRBD2. V lost 2 bases to trimming and J lost 8 bases; unmatched junction nucleotides: 8. The CDR3 is made up of 17 amino acids. Germline V CDR1 and CDR2: SGHVS, FQNEAQ. The CDR3 DNA reads TGTGCCAGCAGCTTACCCGGACTAGCGGGAGTCTGGGGGGAGCTGTTTTTT. As protein: CASSLPGLAGVWGELFF. The full variable domain, rest sourced from reference TRBV7-8 and TRBJ2-2, is GAGVSQSPRYKVAKRGQDVALRCDPISGHVSLFWYQQALGQGPEFLTYFQNEAQLDKSGLPSDRFFAERPEGSVSTLKIQRTQQEDSAVYLCASSLPGLAGVWGELFFGEGSRLTVL.

The chain joins TRBV12-5 to TRBJ2-3, with D perhaps matching TRBD2 (6 bases). CDR1 and CDR2 from the germline V gene are LGHNT and FRNRAP. Trimming took off 6 bases at V and 6 bases at J, with 25 bases between the two ends. The CDR3 loop spans 17 amino acids. The CDR3 bases are TGTGCTAGTGGCAATTACCGGGACTCCCGGCTCTCCGATACGCAGTATTTT. This encodes CASGNYRDSRLSDTQYF.

The chain carries TRBV19 and TRBJ2-7, with D possibly being TRBD1 (6 bases). The V end lost 1 base, the J end lost 2 bases, and 12 bases lay between the germline ends. The CDR3 is 15 residues long. Germline V gene sequence: CDR1 LNHDA, CDR2 SQIVND (reference sequence). For the CDR3, the DNA is TGTGCCAGTAGTATAGCACAGGGCCTCACCTACGAGCAGTACTTC. This translates into CASSIAQGLTYEQYF.

The V call is TRBV19, the J call TRBJ2-5, with no clear D. The germline V gene encodes CDR1 LNHDA and CDR2 SQIVND (reference sequence). V lost 10 bases to trimming and J lost 5 bases, with 20 bases between them. The CDR3 spans 14 residues. The DNA of the CDR3 is TGTGCCAACCGCGTCGGCAGCAACACGGAGACCCAGTACTTC. Its translation: CANRVGSNTETQYF.

The chain has TRBV5-1 and TRBJ2-1; TRBD2 agrees at 15 bases. The CDR3 contains 17 residues. Germline V gene sequence: CDR1 SGHRS, CDR2 YFSETQ. J was trimmed by 8 bases and V by 3 bases; bases with no gene match: 9. The CDR3 nucleotides are TGCGCCAGCAGCTCCGGACTAGCGGGAGGGACGTCCGATGAGCAGTTCTTC. It encodes CASSSGLAGGTSDEQFF.

The chain employs TRBV18 and TRBJ2-1, with 14 bases aligning to TRBD2. CDR3 size: 16 residues. Trimming cost V 6 bases and J 8 bases; bases outside gene matches: 9. Per the germline V gene, CDR1 is KGHSH and CDR2 is LQKENI. In DNA form, the CDR3 reads TGTGCCAGCTCTCGGGGACTAGCGGGAGCGGAAGATGAGCAGTTCTTC. Translation: CASSRGLAGAEDEQFF.